Only a few counts were recorded for the clone carrying this TCR beta chain. V was clipped by 3 bases and J by 3 bases; unmatched bases: 4. This CDR3 spans 14 amino acids. From germline, CDR1 is PRHDT and CDR2 FYEKMQ (reference sequence). This record comes from a study of T-cell memory formation after mild COVID-19. Across the whole study: Each donor largely had its own TCR clusters.

TCRdb processed the 5' RACE reads anew with MiXCR; each CDR3 protein has one entry. The sample has roughly 200,000 distinct CDR3 sequences; 9.5% are singletons. Sequencing was performed on PBMCs or a T cell subset sorted from them (not recorded which). This chain connects TRBV13 to TRBJ2-7; 8 bases are shared with TRBD1. This TCR derives from a young man who had mild COVID-19 (a few samples of this study predate the infection). Cell type and time point are not known. Here the CDR3 DNA reads TGTGCCAGCAGCTTCAGGGGGCAAAACTACGAGCAGTACTTC. This gives the protein CASSFRGQNYEQYF.